This T cell receptor beta chain is drawn from a study of cytomegalovirus exposure and HLA in healthy donors. About the research overall: A later analysis reported the same platform for the roughly 120 validation repertoires and the 500 to 750 first-cohort repertoires. Study findings and constraints: Among the CMV-associated chains, a few were confirmed in vitro as specific for CMV antigens. The tendency of first-cohort TCR clusters to co-occur in the 120 validation repertoires was identified by a subsequent analysis. The authors enumerated under 200 TCR beta chains as linked to cytomegalovirus.

V shed 3 bases and J 6 bases; nucleotides not matched to a gene: 1. CDR3 length: 13 residues. Per the germline V gene, CDR1 is MDHEN and CDR2 is SYDVKM. On this clone itself: The antigen is not known.

Clones were sequenced by immunoSEQ multiplex PCR, and TCRdb holds only the in-frame ones, with some missing. The repertoire consists of approximately 120,000 clones, with around nine tenths occurring once and the leading ten covering less than 2.5%. V and J are TRBV28 and TRBJ2-1; TRBD2 aligns across 8 bases. This TCR came from a woman in her late teens or twenties in good health and CMV-seronegative. The sequenced material came from PBMCs. The CDR3 nucleotides read TGTGCCAGCAGTTTCGGGGGGGGCAATGAGCAGTTCTTC. Its protein is CASSFGGGNEQFF.